This T cell receptor (beta chain) was sequenced in a study of patients and donors after allogeneic stem cell transplantation. TCRdb re-called the RT-PCR reads with MiXCR, one entry per CDR3 protein. Of approximately 170,000 distinct CDR3 sequences in the sample, 24% were seen once. This CDR3 is built from 15 residues. Trimming removed 5 bases at V and 0 bases at J, with 12 bases between. Germline CDR1 reads SGHTA; CDR2 reads FQGNSA. The V gene is TRBV7-2, the J gene TRBJ2-3; tentatively, D is TRBD1 (5 bases). The sample taken for sequencing was blood, either unsorted or a sorted T cell fraction (not recorded which). The receptor comes from a human donor who was either an allogeneic HSCT recipient or a stem cell or donor lymphocyte infusion donor (not recorded which). It is not recorded whose cells these are; they may come from a transplant donor. The CDR3 protein is CASSLDRQSTDTQYF. The DNA of the CDR3 is TGTGCCAGCAGCCTTGACCGACAGAGCACAGATACGCAGTATTTT.